A selection of T cell receptor beta chains follows, all from one sample in a study of shared clonotypes between healthy human individuals. The protocol was immunoSEQ multiplex PCR, while the TCRdb copy is restricted to in-frame clones and leaves out a portion. The table records about 770,000 clones, 72% of them present only once. The specimen was memory CD4+ T cells sorted from blood. Receptor source: a woman younger than 45 in good health. Both conserved end residues are part of each CDR3. The D gene is left open where the match is weak. Clone size is shown for a subset of rows, as once, few, many or a class of expanded clone.

d_call	clone_size	v_call	j_call	cdr3_nt	cdr3_aa
.	once	TRBV28	TRBJ2-7	TGTGCCAGCAGTTTAATGGGTGGGGGGAGCTCCTACGAGCAGTACTTC	CASSLMGGGSSYEQYF
.	.	TRBV11-1	TRBJ2-7	TGTGCCAGCAGCTTTTCCAGAGAGTACGAGCAGTACTTC	CASSFSREYEQYF
.	few	TRBV11-2	TRBJ1-5	TGTGCCAGCAGCTTTACTAACCAGCATTTT	CASSFTNQHF
TRBD1	.	TRBV30	TRBJ1-5	TGTGCCTGGAGTCGGGGACAGGGTAATCAGCCCCAGCATTTT	CAWSRGQGNQPQHF
.	.	TRBV25-1	TRBJ2-7	TGTGCCAGCAGGGGGCCCTCCTACGAGCAGTACTTC	CASRGPSYEQYF
.	.	TRBV10-1	TRBJ2-1	TGCGCCAGCGGGAGTTCCTACAATGAGCAGTTCTTC	CASGSSYNEQFF
TRBD2	few	TRBV18	TRBJ2-3	TGTGCCAGCAGTACGGGAGGGCCAACAGATACGCAGTATTTT	CASSTGGPTDTQYF
TRBD1	.	TRBV4-1	TRBJ2-3	TGCGCCAGCAGCCACTCGGCAGGGGGACGGATAAGCACAGATACGCAGTATTTT	CASSHSAGGRISTDTQYF
TRBD2	.	TRBV4-1	TRBJ2-7	TGCGCCAGCAGCCAAGCCCGGGACTACCCCCTCGGGACGAGCTCCTACGAGCAGTACTTC	CASSQARDYPLGTSSYEQYF
.	.	TRBV14	TRBJ2-7	TGTGCCAGCAGCCAACGCCGTCTCTCCTACGAGCAGTACTTC	CASSQRRLSYEQYF
.	.	TRBV5-1	TRBJ2-3	TGCGCCAGCAGCGGAATTATTACCGATACGCAGTATTTT	CASSGIITDTQYF
.	few	TRBV2	TRBJ2-5	TGTGCCAGCAGTCGCGACAGGCAAGAGACCCAGTACTTC	CASSRDRQETQYF
.	many	TRBV5-1	TRBJ2-5	TGCGCCAGCAGCTTATCCGGGACGGAGAAACAAGAGACCCAGTACTTC	CASSLSGTEKQETQYF
TRBD1	once	TRBV5-4	TRBJ2-3	TGTGCCAGCAGCCCGGGACAGGCAAATACGCAGTATTTT	CASSPGQANTQYF
TRBD2	.	TRBV11-2	TRBJ2-3	TGTGCCAGCAGCTCCCTAGCGGGGTCTAGCACAGATACGCAGTATTTT	CASSSLAGSSTDTQYF
.	.	TRBV29-1	TRBJ2-5	TGCAGCGTTGACGAGGCAGGTGGGGGGGAGACCCAGTACTTC	CSVDEAGGGETQYF